This is a list of T cell receptor beta chains from one sample in a study of cytomegalovirus exposure and HLA in healthy donors. The repertoire was sequenced with immunoSEQ multiplex PCR; TCRdb's copy has only in-frame clones and lacks some. This table has 80,000 or so clones, about four fifths appearing once. The sample comprised PBMCs. The receptors derive from a male donor in good health and CMV-seropositive. CDR3s include the opening cysteine and the closing phenylalanine or tryptophan. A D gene is named only where the DNA matches it firmly. Clone size is stated in some rows and not others, as once, few, many or a class when expanded.

TRBJ1-1	.	TRBV5-1	.	TGCGCCAGCAGCTTGGGGGGAGGGGGCACTGAAGCTTTCTTT	CASSLGGGGTEAFF
TRBJ2-3	.	TRBV21-1	.	TGTGCCAGCAGGACCCTAGCGGGGGGAACAGATACGCAGTATTTT	CASRTLAGGTDTQYF
TRBJ2-3	.	TRBV27	TRBD2	TGTGCCAGCAGTTCATTAGCGGGGACAGATACGCAGTATTTT	CASSSLAGTDTQYF
TRBJ1-1	.	TRBV2	TRBD1	TGTGCCAGCAGTTTCGGACAGGGGAGGAACACTGAAGCTTTCTTT	CASSFGQGRNTEAFF
TRBJ1-2	.	TRBV18	.	TGTGCCAGCTCAACCCGGACGGGATTGTACACCTTC	CASSTRTGLYTF
TRBJ2-7	.	TRBV7-8	.	TGTGCCAGCAGCCAAGGGGGGGGCTCCTCCTACGAGCAGTACTTC	CASSQGGGSSYEQYF
TRBJ2-1	.	TRBV19	TRBD1	TGTGCCAGTAGGAGGGACAGGGTGGGGGATGAGCAGTTCTTC	CASRRDRVGDEQFF
TRBJ1-1	.	TRBV6-4	.	TGTGCCAGCAGTCTGGGCCCGAACACTGAAGCTTTCTTT	CASSLGPNTEAFF
TRBJ2-1	few	TRBV5-1	TRBD1	TGCGCCAGCAGATCCAGGACAGGCTACAATGAGCAGTTCTTC	CASRSRTGYNEQFF
TRBJ2-4	.	TRBV6-5	.	TGTGCCAGCAGGCCCGGACGGGGGGCCAAAAACATTCAGTACTTC	CASRPGRGAKNIQYF
TRBJ1-2	.	TRBV5-6	TRBD1	TGTGCCAGCAGCCTCGGGACAGGTTATGGCTACACCTTC	CASSLGTGYGYTF
TRBJ2-5	once	TRBV28	.	TGTGCCAGCAGTTTTGACATAGAGACCCAGTACTTC	CASSFDIETQYF
TRBJ2-3	.	TRBV7-9	.	TGTGCCAGCAGCTTTGGAGAGACAGATACGCAGTATTTT	CASSFGETDTQYF
TRBJ2-2	.	TRBV7-9	TRBD1	TGTGCCAGCAGCTTAGTAAGCCGGGACAGGGGGTACGCCGGGGAGCTGTTTTTT	CASSLVSRDRGYAGELFF
TRBJ2-2	.	TRBV28	TRBD2	TGTGCCAGCCAGGGACTAGTCAACGCCGGGGAGCTGTTTTTT	CASQGLVNAGELFF
TRBJ2-7	.	TRBV5-5	.	TGTGCCAGCAGCGATAAGGGGGGGAAATCCTACGAGCAGTACTTC	CASSDKGGKSYEQYF
TRBJ2-7	.	TRBV7-9	.	TGTTCCAGCAGTGCGGGACAGTACTCCTACGAGCAGTACTTC	CSSSAGQYSYEQYF
TRBJ2-3	.	TRBV18	TRBD1	TGTGCCAGCTCACCCGGCCAGGGGGATGCAGATACGCAGTATTTT	CASSPGQGDADTQYF
TRBJ2-7	.	TRBV19	.	TGTGCCAGTAGTATATCGGACAGTCTCCACGAGCAGTACTTC	CASSISDSLHEQYF
TRBJ1-3	few	TRBV7-8	.	TGTGCCAGCAGCTTAGACGGGAGCTCTGGAAACACCATATATTTT	CASSLDGSSGNTIYF
TRBJ2-7	.	TRBV4-1	TRBD1	TGCGCCAGCAGCTACGGACAGGGAGGCTCCTACGAGCAGTACTTC	CASSYGQGGSYEQYF
TRBJ2-2	.	TRBV19	.	TGTGCCAGTAGTATAGCGGGAGCGGCCGGGGAGCTGTTTTTT	CASSIAGAAGELFF
TRBJ2-7	few	TRBV9	TRBD2	TGTGCCAGCAGCTACGGGACTAGCGCTTACGAGCAGTACTTC	CASSYGTSAYEQYF
TRBJ1-1	.	TRBV14	.	TGTGCCAGCAGCAACCGGGACAAATTGAACACTGAAGCTTTCTTT	CASSNRDKLNTEAFF
TRBJ2-7	.	TRBV19	.	TGTGCCAGTAGCGGGGGGCCGAACTCCTACGAGCAGTACTTC	CASSGGPNSYEQYF
TRBJ2-7	.	TRBV6-5	.	TGTGCCAGCAGTTACCCAGGGACCTACGAGCAGTACTTC	CASSYPGTYEQYF
TRBJ2-7	.	TRBV4-2	TRBD1	TGTGCCAGCAGCCAAGATCTTCAGGGGGCTAGGGAGCAGTACTTC	CASSQDLQGAREQYF
TRBJ1-1	.	TRBV5-6	.	TGTGCCAGCAGCTTGTTTTTAGTCCCGAACACTGAAGCTTTCTTT	CASSLFLVPNTEAFF
TRBJ2-5	.	TRBV10-1	TRBD2	TGCGCCAGCAGTGAAGGCGGGAGAGTGGAGACCCAGTACTTC	CASSEGGRVETQYF
TRBJ2-1	.	TRBV5-6	.	TGTGCCAGCAGCGAGGGGAGGAGCTCCTACAATGAGCAGTTCTTC	CASSEGRSSYNEQFF
TRBJ2-5	.	TRBV28	.	TGTGCCAGCAGTTTTTTGGGCGAAGAGACCCAGTACTTC	CASSFLGEETQYF
TRBJ1-2	once	TRBV14	.	TGTGCCAGCAGCCAAGCCGGGAGTAACTATGGCTACACCTTC	CASSQAGSNYGYTF